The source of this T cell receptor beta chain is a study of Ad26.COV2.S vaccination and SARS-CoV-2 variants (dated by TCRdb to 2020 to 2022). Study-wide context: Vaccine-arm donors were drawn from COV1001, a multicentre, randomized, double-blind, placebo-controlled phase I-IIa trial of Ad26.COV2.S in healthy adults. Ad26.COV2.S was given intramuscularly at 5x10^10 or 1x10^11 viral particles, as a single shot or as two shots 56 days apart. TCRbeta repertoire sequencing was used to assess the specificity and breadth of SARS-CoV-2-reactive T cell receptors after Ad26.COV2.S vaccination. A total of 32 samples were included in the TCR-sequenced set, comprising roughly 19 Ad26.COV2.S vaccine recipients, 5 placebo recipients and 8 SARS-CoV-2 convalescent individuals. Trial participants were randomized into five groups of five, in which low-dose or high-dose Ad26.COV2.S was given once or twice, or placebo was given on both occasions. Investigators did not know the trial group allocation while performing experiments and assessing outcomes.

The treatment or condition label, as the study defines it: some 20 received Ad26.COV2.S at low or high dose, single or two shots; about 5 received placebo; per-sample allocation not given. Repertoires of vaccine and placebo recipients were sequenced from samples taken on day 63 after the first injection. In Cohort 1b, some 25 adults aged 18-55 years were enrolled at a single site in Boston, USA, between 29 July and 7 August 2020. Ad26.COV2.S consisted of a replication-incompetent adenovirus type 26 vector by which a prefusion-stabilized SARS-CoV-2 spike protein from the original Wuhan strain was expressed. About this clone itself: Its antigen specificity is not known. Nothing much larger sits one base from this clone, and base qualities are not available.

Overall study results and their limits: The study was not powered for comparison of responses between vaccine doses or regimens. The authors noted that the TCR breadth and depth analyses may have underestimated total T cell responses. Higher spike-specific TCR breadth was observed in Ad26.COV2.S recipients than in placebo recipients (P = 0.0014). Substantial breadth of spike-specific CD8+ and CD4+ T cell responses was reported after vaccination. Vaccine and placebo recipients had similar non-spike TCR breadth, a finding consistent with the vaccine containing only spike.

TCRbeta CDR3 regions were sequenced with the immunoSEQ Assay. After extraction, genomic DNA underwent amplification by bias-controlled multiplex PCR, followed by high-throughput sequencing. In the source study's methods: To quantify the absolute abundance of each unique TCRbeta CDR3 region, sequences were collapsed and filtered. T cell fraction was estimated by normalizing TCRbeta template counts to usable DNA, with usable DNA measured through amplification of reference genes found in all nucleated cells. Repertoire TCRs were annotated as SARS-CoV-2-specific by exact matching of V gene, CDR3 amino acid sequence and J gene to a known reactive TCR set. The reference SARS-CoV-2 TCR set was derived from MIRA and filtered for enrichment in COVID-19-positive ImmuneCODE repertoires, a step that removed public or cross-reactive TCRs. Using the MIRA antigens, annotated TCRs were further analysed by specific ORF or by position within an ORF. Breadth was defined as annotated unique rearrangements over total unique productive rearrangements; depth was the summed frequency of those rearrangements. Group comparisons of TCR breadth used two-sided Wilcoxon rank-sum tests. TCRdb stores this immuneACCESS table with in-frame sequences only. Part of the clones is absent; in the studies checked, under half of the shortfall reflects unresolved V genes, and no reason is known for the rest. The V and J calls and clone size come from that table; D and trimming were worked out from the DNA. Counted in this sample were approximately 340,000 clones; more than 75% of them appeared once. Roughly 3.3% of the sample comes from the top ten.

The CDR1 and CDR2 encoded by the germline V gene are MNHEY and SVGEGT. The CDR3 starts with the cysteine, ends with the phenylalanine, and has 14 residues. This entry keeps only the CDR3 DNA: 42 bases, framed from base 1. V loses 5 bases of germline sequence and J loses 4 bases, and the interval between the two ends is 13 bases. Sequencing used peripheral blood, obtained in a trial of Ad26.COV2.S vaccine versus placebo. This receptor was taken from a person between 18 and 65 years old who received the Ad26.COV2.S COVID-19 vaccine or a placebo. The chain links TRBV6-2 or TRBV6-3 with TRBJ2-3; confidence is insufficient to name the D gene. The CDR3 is CASSGPFDADTQYF. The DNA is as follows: TGTGCCAGCAGTGGTCCCTTCGACGCAGATACGCAGTATTTT.